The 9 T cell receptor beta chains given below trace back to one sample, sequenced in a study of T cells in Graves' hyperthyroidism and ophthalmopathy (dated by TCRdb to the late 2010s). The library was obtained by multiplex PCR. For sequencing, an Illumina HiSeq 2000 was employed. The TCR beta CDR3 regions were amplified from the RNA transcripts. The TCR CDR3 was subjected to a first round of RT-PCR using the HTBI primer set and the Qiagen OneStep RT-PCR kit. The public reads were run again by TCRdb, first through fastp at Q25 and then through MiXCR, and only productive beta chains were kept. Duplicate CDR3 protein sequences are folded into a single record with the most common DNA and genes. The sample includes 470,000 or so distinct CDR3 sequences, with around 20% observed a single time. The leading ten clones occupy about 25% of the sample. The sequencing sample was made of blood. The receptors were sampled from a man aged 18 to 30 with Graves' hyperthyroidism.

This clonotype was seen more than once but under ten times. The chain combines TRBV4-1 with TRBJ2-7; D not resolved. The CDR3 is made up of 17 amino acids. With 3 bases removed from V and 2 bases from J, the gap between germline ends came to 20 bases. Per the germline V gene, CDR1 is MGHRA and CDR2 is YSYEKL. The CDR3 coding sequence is TGCGCCAGCAGCCAGCGTAGTGGGTCCTCCCTCGCCTACGAGCAGTACTTC. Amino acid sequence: CASSQRSGSSLAYEQYF.

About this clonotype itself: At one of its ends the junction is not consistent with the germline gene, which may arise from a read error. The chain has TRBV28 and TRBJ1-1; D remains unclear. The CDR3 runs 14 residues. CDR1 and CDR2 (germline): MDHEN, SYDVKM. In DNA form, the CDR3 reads TGTGCCAGCAGATCCATGAGCAGAAGAACTGATGCTTTCTTT. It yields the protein CASRSMSRRTDAFF.

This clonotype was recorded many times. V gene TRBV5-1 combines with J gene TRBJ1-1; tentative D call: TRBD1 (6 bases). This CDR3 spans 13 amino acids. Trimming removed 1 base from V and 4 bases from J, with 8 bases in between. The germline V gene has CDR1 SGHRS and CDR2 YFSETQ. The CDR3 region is CASSLTGITEAFF. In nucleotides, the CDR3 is TGCGCCAGCAGCTTGACAGGGATCACTGAAGCTTTCTTT. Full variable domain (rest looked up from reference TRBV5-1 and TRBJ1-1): KAGVTQTPRYLIKTRGQQVTLSCSPISGHRSVSWYQQTPGQGLQFLFEYFSETQRNKGNFPGRFSGRQFSNSRSEMNVSTLELGDSALYLCASSLTGITEAFFGQGTRLTVV.

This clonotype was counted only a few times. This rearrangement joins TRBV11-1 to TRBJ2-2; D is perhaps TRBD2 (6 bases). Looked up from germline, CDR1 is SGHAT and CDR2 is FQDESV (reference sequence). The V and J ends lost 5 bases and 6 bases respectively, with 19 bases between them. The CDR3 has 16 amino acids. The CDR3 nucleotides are TGTGCCAGCAGCCCCGCTGGGGGGAAATTCGCCGGGGAGCTGTTTTTT. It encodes CASSPAGGKFAGELFF. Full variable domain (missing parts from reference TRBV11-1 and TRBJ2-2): EAEVAQSPRYKITEKSQAVAFWCDPISGHATLYWYRQILGQGPELLVQFQDESVVDDSQLPKDRFSAERLKGVDSTLKIQPAELGDSAMYLCASSPAGGKFAGELFFGEGSRLTVL.

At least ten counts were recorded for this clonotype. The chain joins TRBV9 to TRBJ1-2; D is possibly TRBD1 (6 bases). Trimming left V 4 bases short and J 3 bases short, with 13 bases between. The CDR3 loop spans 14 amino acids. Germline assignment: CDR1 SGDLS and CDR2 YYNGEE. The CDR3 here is CASSPRQEDYGYTF. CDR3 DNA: TGTGCCAGCAGCCCGCGACAGGAGGACTATGGCTACACCTTC.

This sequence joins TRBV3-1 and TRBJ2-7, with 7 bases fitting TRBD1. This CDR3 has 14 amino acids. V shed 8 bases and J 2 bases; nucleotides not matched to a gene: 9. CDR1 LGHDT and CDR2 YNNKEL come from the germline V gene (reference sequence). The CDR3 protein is CASATRDSTYEQYF. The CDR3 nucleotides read TGTGCCAGCGCGACACGGGACAGTACCTACGAGCAGTACTTC.

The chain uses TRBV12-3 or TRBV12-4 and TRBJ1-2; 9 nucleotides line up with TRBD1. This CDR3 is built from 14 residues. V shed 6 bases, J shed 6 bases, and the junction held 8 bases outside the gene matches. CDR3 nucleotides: TGTGCCAGCAGCCCTGGGGACAGGGCCCATGGCTACACCTTC. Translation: CASSPGDRAHGYTF.

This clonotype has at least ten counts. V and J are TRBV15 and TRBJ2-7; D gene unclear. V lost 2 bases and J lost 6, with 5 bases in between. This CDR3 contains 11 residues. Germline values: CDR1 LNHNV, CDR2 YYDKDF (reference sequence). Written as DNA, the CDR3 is TGTGCCACCAGCAGAATGGGCGAGCAGTACTTC. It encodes CATSRMGEQYF.

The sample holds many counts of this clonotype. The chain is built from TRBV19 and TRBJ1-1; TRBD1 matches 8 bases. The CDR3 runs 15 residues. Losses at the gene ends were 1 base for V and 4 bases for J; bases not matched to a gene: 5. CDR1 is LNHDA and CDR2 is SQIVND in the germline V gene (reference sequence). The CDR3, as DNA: TGTGCCAGTAGTATAGGTGGACAGGGAGGCACTGAAGCTTTCTTT. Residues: CASSIGGQGGTEAFF.